The clone carrying this T cell receptor beta chain was observed many times. The antigen is not known. There are 18 residues in the CDR3. V dropped 3 bases and J dropped 0; count of bases not matched to a gene: 11. The sample is drawn from a study of CD8 T cells in ankylosing spondylitis. General study points: Clones tied to disease were said to be significantly enriched in matched ankylosing spondylitis synovial fluid. Characteristic, it appeared, of ankylosing spondylitis blood was a TCR beta motif of seven or eight highly homologous variants.

Quantitative molecular-barcoded 5'-RACE generated the TCR beta libraries. TCRdb passed the 5' RACE reads through MiXCR, listing each CDR3 protein once. Altogether some 130,000 distinct CDR3 sequences are present, about 6.7% being singletons, with the ten largest covering over 10%. This receptor was identified in a female donor with ankylosing spondylitis or in good health (not recorded which). The sequencing input was blood, either unsorted or a sorted T cell fraction (not recorded which). The rearrangement joins TRBV12-3 or TRBV12-4 to TRBJ1-3; 7 bases are a match to TRBD1. CDR3 sequence reads: CASSFSETGYFSGNTIYF. CDR3 coding DNA: TGTGCCAGCAGTTTTTCTGAGACAGGGTACTTCTCTGGAAACACCATATATTTT.